These 28 T cell receptor beta chains originate from one sample sequenced in a study of T cells after posttransplantation cyclophosphamide. The repertoire was sequenced with immunoSEQ multiplex PCR; TCRdb's copy has only in-frame clones and lacks some. The sample is made up of 40,000 to 60,000 clones, none counted only once. The specimen sequenced was PBMCs. Receptors originate from a man aged 40-49 years in good health, CMV-negative, and a related stem cell transplant donor.

This clone was recorded at least ten times. The chain combines TRBV29-1 with TRBJ2-7; a possible D gene is TRBD2 (5 bases). This CDR3 comprises 13 residues. Germline V CDR1 and CDR2: SQVTM, ANQGSEA. Trimming removed 4 bases from V and 1 base from J, with 11 bases in between. CDR3 bases: TGCAGCGTTGGTACCGGGAAATCCTACGAGCAGTACTTC. Its translation: CSVGTGKSYEQYF.

This clone was recorded many times. The gene calls are TRBV9 and TRBJ1-5, with TRBD1 identical over 8 bases. Germline V gene sequence: CDR1 SGDLS, CDR2 YYNGEE. J gave up 0 bases and V 3 bases, and 5 bases lay outside the gene matches. CDR3 length: 16 amino acids. DNA for the CDR3: TGTGCCAGCAGCGGGGGGACAGGAGGTAGCAATCAGCCCCAGCATTTT. Translating it yields CASSGGTGGSNQPQHF.

This clone appeared many times. The V call is TRBV7-2, the J call TRBJ2-2; TRBD1 matches 9 bases. The germline V gene encodes CDR1 SGHTA and CDR2 FQGNSA. The CDR3 contains 17 residues. V dropped 5 bases and J dropped 5; count of bases not matched to a gene: 12. Written as DNA, the CDR3 is TGTGCCAGCAGCGCGACCTCCGGACAGGGGTGGACCGGGGAGCTGTTTTTT. Its translation is CASSATSGQGWTGELFF.

This clone was recorded at least ten times. The chain couples TRBV5-4 to TRBJ1-3, with TRBD1 as a possible D gene (5 bases). Germline CDR1 is SGHNT and CDR2 is YYREEE (reference sequence). Trimming cost V 4 bases and J 7 bases, with 15 bases left between them. CDR3 length: 14 residues. The DNA of the CDR3 is TGTGCCAGCAGCCTAGACAGTCTATGGAACACCATATATTTT. Translated: CASSLDSLWNTIYF. Complete variable domain (other parts from reference TRBV5-4 and TRBJ1-3): ETGVTQSPTHLIKTRGQQVTLRCSSQSGHNTVSWYQQALGQGPQFIFQYYREEENGRGNFPPRFSGLQFPNYSSELNVNALELDDSALYLCASSLDSLWNTIYFGEGSWLTVV.

This clone came up many times. The V call is TRBV15, the J call TRBJ1-1; TRBD1 agrees at 7 bases. The CDR3 sequence is 14 residues long. After removal of 7 bases from V and 0 bases from J, the junction contained 5 bases not matched to a gene. From germline, CDR1 is LNHNV and CDR2 YYDKDF (reference sequence). The CDR3 nucleotides are TGTGCCACCACACATGACAGGGTGAACACTGAAGCTTTCTTT. This gives the protein CATTHDRVNTEAFF.

The table lists this clone with many counts. The chain is built from TRBV11-1 and TRBJ2-7, with unresolved D. With 3 bases removed from V and 1 base from J, the gap between germline ends came to 10 bases. There are 14 residues in the CDR3. From germline, CDR1 is SGHAT and CDR2 FQDESV (reference sequence). In DNA form, the CDR3 reads TGTGCCAGCAGCTTTCAAACCGGGTCCTACGAGCAGTACTTC. Translated, it gives CASSFQTGSYEQYF.

This clone was seen at least ten times. This sequence joins TRBV28 and TRBJ2-7; TRBD1 is a possible D gene (6 bases). The germline V gene encodes CDR1 MDHEN and CDR2 SYDVKM. The CDR3 spans 16 residues. Trimming shortened V by 10 bases and J by 2 bases, and 24 bases separated the two germline ends. CDR3 nucleotide sequence: TGTGCCACCTCAGGGGCAGGTCGGATACCTACCTACGAGCAGTACTTC. This encodes CATSGAGRIPTYEQYF.

Ten or more counts support this clone. The chain employs TRBV6-5 and TRBJ1-4, with a tentative D call TRBD1 (5 bases). The CDR3 is made up of 14 amino acids. The V gene lost 2 bases and the J gene lost 7 bases, with 11 bases spanning the gap. Germline V gene data show CDR1 as MNHEY and CDR2 as SVGAGI. The CDR3 protein is CASSYRGFSEKLFF. Here the CDR3 DNA reads TGTGCCAGCAGTTACAGGGGATTCAGTGAAAAACTGTTTTTT.

This clone was recorded a few times. The J gene is TRBJ1-6, the V gene TRBV5-4, with D possibly TRBD1 on 5 matching bases. V was clipped by 0 bases and J by 7 bases, with 11 bases between them. Looked up from germline, CDR1 is SGHNT and CDR2 is YYREEE (reference sequence). This CDR3 comprises 15 residues. CDR3 DNA: TGTGCCAGCAGCTTGGTTCCAGGGCGGAATTCACCCCTCCACTTT. Protein product: CASSLVPGRNSPLHF.

This clone occurred many times. This CDR3 reads CASSLFELAGGYTGELFF. As DNA, the CDR3 is TGTGCCAGCAGTTTATTCGAGCTAGCGGGAGGTTACACCGGGGAGCTGTTTTTT. The chain employs TRBV28 and TRBJ2-2; 11 nucleotides agree with TRBD2. Looked up from germline, CDR1 is MDHEN and CDR2 is SYDVKM. The CDR3 is 18 amino acids. V lost 1 base, J lost 3 bases, and 7 bases stayed unmatched.

This clone was seen many times. The chain links TRBV4-1 to TRBJ1-3; 7 positions agree with TRBD1. CDR3 length: 17 amino acids. CDR1 and CDR2 from the germline V gene are MGHRA and YSYEKL. Germline trimming cut 2 bases from V and 2 bases from J; bases unmatched to any gene: 9. The CDR3 region has the DNA TGCGCCAGCAGCCAAACCTCCTGGACAGGAACTGGAAACACCATATATTTT. This gives the protein CASSQTSWTGTGNTIYF.

There are many counts of this clone. V gene TRBV7-9 combines with J gene TRBJ2-7, with 8 bases lining up with TRBD1. Germline V lookup: CDR1 SEHNR, CDR2 FQNEAQ (reference sequence). The V and J ends lost 6 bases and 3 bases, in that order; junction bases with no gene match: 7. The CDR3 length is 14 residues. CDR3 region: CASRRPGQDYEQYF. CDR3 DNA sequence: TGTGCCAGCAGACGGCCGGGACAGGACTACGAGCAGTACTTC.

This clone was found many times. This chain joins TRBV7-2 and TRBJ1-4, with D perhaps matching TRBD1 (5 bases). CDR1 is SGHTA and CDR2 is FQGNSA in the germline V gene. The germline V and J ends were trimmed by 2 bases and 7 bases, with 23 bases remaining between them. This CDR3 is built from 18 residues. The CDR3 here is CASSLSQGGRKGVEKLFF. The CDR3 bases are TGTGCCAGCAGCTTATCTCAGGGAGGACGCAAGGGTGTTGAAAAACTGTTTTTT.

This clone came up many times. This chain uses TRBV6-1 with TRBJ2-1, with 13 bases that match TRBD2. The CDR3 covers 16 residues. The V and J ends lost 2 bases and 14 bases, in that order; junction bases with no gene match: 12. The germline V gene encodes CDR1 MNHNS and CDR2 SASEGT. CDR3 in DNA: TGTGCCAGCAGTGAATCTGGACTAGCGGGAGATCGGGGTGAGTTCTTC. This encodes CASSESGLAGDRGEFF.

This clone was observed at least ten times. The chain is built from TRBV11-2 and TRBJ2-1; TRBD2 agrees at 11 bases. The CDR3 is 15 residues long. Trimming cost V 5 bases and J 9 bases; bases outside gene matches: 9. Germline CDR1 reads SGHAT; CDR2 reads FQNNGV. CDR3 sequence: CASSATSGIVGEQFF. The CDR3 DNA reads as TGTGCCAGCAGCGCGACTAGCGGGATTGTCGGTGAGCAGTTCTTC. Together with reference TRBV11-2 and TRBJ2-1, the CDR3 gives the full variable domain: EAGVAQSPRYKIIEKRQSVAFWCNPISGHATLYWYQQILGQGPKLLIQFQNNGVVDDSQLPKDRFSAERLKGVDSTLKIQPAKLEDSAVYLCASSATSGIVGEQFFGPGTRLTVL.

This clone was seen at least ten times. The chain has TRBV9 and TRBJ2-7; 10 bases match TRBD2. Germline V lookup: CDR1 SGDLS, CDR2 YYNGEE. CDR3 length equals 14 residues. V lost 5 bases and J lost 4; bases outside the gene matches: 6. The CDR3 bases are TGTGCCAGCAGTTCTAGCGGGAGAAGGTACGAGCAGTACTTC. As protein: CASSSSGRRYEQYF.

This clone has ten or more counts. V usage is TRBV4-1 and J usage is TRBJ2-1; the D is unclear. Between the trimmed V and J ends, which lost 5 bases and 10 bases, there was a span of 15 bases. The CDR3 spans 13 residues. Germline V gene data show CDR1 as MGHRA and CDR2 as YSYEKL. This CDR3 is CASSLTPLQEQFF. CDR3 sequence (DNA): TGCGCCAGCAGCTTGACGCCCCTACAGGAGCAGTTCTTC.

This clone was counted at least ten times. The chain couples TRBV7-6 to TRBJ1-1; D unclear. The germline gives CDR1 SGHVS, CDR2 FNYEAQ. CDR3 length: 14 amino acids. With 2 bases removed from V and 2 bases from J, the gap between germline ends came to 9 bases. CDR3 region: CASSLLNSNTEAFF. CDR3 bases: TGTGCCAGCAGCTTATTGAACAGCAACACTGAAGCTTTCTTT.

At least ten counts were recorded for this clone. The rearrangement joins TRBV19 to TRBJ1-2; no clear D gene. V shed 5 bases and J shed 1 base, with 8 bases lying between them. The CDR3 is made up of 13 amino acids. The germline V gene encodes CDR1 LNHDA and CDR2 SQIVND (reference sequence). The CDR3 is CASSARSNYGYTF. In nucleotides, the CDR3 is TGTGCCAGTAGTGCACGTAGTAACTATGGCTACACCTTC.

This clone came up many times. The chain recombines TRBV6-1 with TRBJ1-1; the D is unclear. CDR3 length: 13 residues. V was shortened by 8 bases and J by 1 base, with 11 bases between the two germline ends. Germline V CDR1 and CDR2: MNHNS, SASEGT. The chain's CDR3 is CASGFGSNTEAFF. The CDR3 DNA reads TGTGCCAGCGGCTTCGGGTCGAACACTGAAGCTTTCTTT.

This clone turned up a few times. The V and J genes are TRBV6-6 and TRBJ1-2; no definite D call. Trimming took off 0 bases at V and 3 bases at J, with 11 bases between the two ends. The CDR3 spans 15 residues. CDR1 is MNHNY and CDR2 is SVGAGI in the germline V gene (reference sequence). This chain's CDR3 is CASSYSNGMDYGYTF. The CDR3 coding sequence is TGTGCCAGCAGTTACTCGAACGGGATGGACTATGGCTACACCTTC.

This clone was picked up many times. The V gene is TRBV4-2, the J gene TRBJ1-4; 10 nucleotides line up with TRBD1. CDR3 length: 15 amino acids. J lost 8 bases, V lost 2 bases, and 5 bases had no gene match. Germline values: CDR1 LGHNA, CDR2 YNFKEQ. In DNA, the CDR3 is TGTGCCAGCAGCCAACCCGGGACAGGGGAAGAAAAACTGTTTTTT. It translates to CASSQPGTGEEKLFF.

This clone came up many times. This CDR3 reads CATNRGGTGELFF. In DNA form, the CDR3 reads TGTGCCACAAACAGGGGGGGAACCGGGGAGCTGTTTTTT. V gene TRBV9 combines with J gene TRBJ2-2; TRBD1 might be the D (8 bases). This CDR3 comprises 13 residues. CDR1 is SGDLS, CDR2 YYNGEE, per germline. Trimming took off 9 bases at V and 5 bases at J, with 14 bases between the two ends. Supplemented by reference TRBV9 and TRBJ2-2, the full variable domain reads DSGVTQTPKHLITATGQRVTLRCSPRSGDLSVYWYQQSLDQGLQFLIQYYNGEERAKGNILERFSAQQFPDLHSELNLSSLELGDSALYFCATNRGGTGELFFGEGSRLTVL.

This clone was detected many times. V usage is TRBV2 and J usage is TRBJ2-1; a weak D match, TRBD1 (6 bases). The CDR3 has 13 amino acids. The germline V gene encodes CDR1 SNHLY and CDR2 FYNNEI. V lost 6 bases to trimming and J lost 3 bases, with 9 bases between them. CDR3 residues: CASRGAGYNEQFF. The DNA of the CDR3 is TGTGCCAGCAGGGGGGCAGGCTACAATGAGCAGTTCTTC.

This clone was picked up many times. The chain employs TRBV6-5 and TRBJ2-7, with 7 bases that match TRBD1. V lost 2 bases and J lost 3; bases outside the gene matches: 7. Per germline, CDR1 MNHEY and CDR2 SVGAGI. The CDR3 is made up of 15 amino acids. The CDR3 sequence: CASSYGARGNYEQYF. The DNA for the CDR3 is TGTGCCAGCAGTTACGGCGCCAGGGGGAACTACGAGCAGTACTTC.

This clone was detected many times. This chain links TRBV5-1 with TRBJ1-1; 8 positions agree with TRBD1. The CDR3 runs 15 residues. V gave up 6 bases and J gave up 0 bases; unmatched junction bases: 7. Germline CDR1 reads SGHRS; CDR2 reads YFSETQ. The chain's CDR3 is CASTLGTGMNTEAFF. The CDR3 nucleotides are TGCGCCAGCACCCTGGGGACAGGAATGAACACTGAAGCTTTCTTT.

This clone was seen many times. The CDR3 coding sequence is TGTGCCAGCAGTTTCTCTCCTCTGGCTGCAGATACGCAGTATTTT. Its protein product is CASSFSPLAADTQYF. J is TRBJ2-3 and V is TRBV27; D is ambiguous. This CDR3 has 15 residues. Looked up from germline, CDR1 is MNHEY and CDR2 is SMNVEV (reference sequence). With 3 bases removed from V and 4 bases from J, the gap between germline ends came to 14 bases.

This clone has a count of ten or more. The genes are TRBV28 and TRBJ2-3; D ambiguous. CDR3 length: 15 residues. V was shortened by 3 bases and J by 0 bases, with 10 bases between the two germline ends. Germline-derived CDR1 and CDR2 are MDHEN and SYDVKM. The CDR3 nucleotides are TGTGCCAGCAGTTTCGAGGCATCTAGCACAGATACGCAGTATTTT. It is translated as CASSFEASSTDTQYF.